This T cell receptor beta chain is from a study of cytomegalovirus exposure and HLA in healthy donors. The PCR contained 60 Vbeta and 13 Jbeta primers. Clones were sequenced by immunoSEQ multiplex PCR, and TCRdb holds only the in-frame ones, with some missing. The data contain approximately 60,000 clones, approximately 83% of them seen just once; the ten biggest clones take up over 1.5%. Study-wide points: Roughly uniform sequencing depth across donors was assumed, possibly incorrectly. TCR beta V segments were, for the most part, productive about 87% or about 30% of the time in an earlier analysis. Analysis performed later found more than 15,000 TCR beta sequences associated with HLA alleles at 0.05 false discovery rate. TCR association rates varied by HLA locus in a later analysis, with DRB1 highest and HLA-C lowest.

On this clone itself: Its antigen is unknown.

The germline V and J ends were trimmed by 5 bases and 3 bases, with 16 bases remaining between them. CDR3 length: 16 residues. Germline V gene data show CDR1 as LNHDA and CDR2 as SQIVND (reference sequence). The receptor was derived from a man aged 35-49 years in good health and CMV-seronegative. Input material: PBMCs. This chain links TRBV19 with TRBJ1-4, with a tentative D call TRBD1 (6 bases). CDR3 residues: CASSLSTGIANEKLFF. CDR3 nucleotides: TGTGCCAGTAGTTTATCCACAGGGATAGCTAATGAAAAACTGTTTTTT.